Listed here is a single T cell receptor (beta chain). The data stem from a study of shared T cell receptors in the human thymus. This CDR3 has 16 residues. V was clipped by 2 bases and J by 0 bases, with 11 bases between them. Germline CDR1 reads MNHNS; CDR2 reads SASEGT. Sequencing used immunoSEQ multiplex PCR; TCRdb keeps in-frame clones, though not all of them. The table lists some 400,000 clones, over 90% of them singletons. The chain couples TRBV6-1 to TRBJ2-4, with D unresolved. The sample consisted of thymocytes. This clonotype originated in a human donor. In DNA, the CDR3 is TGTGCCAGCAGTGAACTCGCGGTCCTAGCCAAAAACATTCAGTACTTC. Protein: CASSELAVLAKNIQYF.